This T cell receptor beta chain was captured in a study of brain T cells in children with intractable seizures. Sequencing was limited to surgery cases with top T cell transcript signatures in brain tissue. Per germline, CDR1 GTSNPN and CDR2 SVGIG (reference sequence). The CDR3 sequence is 13 residues long. Between the trimmed V and J ends, which lost 0 bases and 7 bases, there was a span of 9 bases. This table comes from immunoSEQ multiplex PCR, and its TCRdb copy is limited to in-frame clones, with some not included. The table includes around 80,000 clones, about 90% detected once. Sequenced material: peripheral blood, taken at surgery. The genes are TRBV30 and TRBJ2-2, with D unresolved. The sequence came from a girl aged 2-10 years with Rasmussen encephalitis and intractable seizures. Here the CDR3 DNA reads TGTGCCTGGAGTGTACCAGGCAGCGGGGAGCTGTTTTTT. It translates to CAWSVPGSGELFF.